One and the same sample provided the 32 T cell receptor beta chains below, sequenced in a study of blood T cell repertoires in COVID-19. Profiling relied on immunoSEQ multiplex PCR, and the TCRdb table lists in-frame clones only, not all of them. The table records about 370,000 clones, 80% to 90% of them present only once. What was sequenced was PBMCs or T cells enriched from blood (not recorded which). The receptors originated from a man in his late teens or twenties who had recovered from COVID-19.

The CDR3: CATSREGQGPNSPLHF. For the CDR3, the DNA is TGTGCCACCAGCAGAGAAGGACAGGGACCTAATTCACCCCTCCACTTT. The chain carries TRBV15 and TRBJ1-6, with 8 bases that match TRBD1. The CDR3 loop spans 16 amino acids. With V trimmed by 0 bases and J by 6 bases, 4 bases remained unmatched. Germline loops: CDR1 LNHNV, CDR2 YYDKDF (reference sequence).

This clone was observed a handful of times. The V and J genes are TRBV3-1 (or the pseudogene TRBV3-2) and TRBJ2-1; D call uncertain. The length of the CDR3 is 17 residues. CDR1 is LGHDT, CDR2 YNNKEL, per germline (reference sequence). V gave up 3 bases and J gave up 0 bases, with 15 bases separating them. The CDR3 DNA is TGTGCCAGCAGCCACCCATGGAGATCAAGCTCCTACAATGAGCAGTTCTTC. Protein: CASSHPWRSSSYNEQFF.

V is TRBV5-5 and J is TRBJ1-6; tentative D call: TRBD1 (5 bases). V lost 0 bases and J lost 7, with 17 bases in between. CDR1 is SGHKS, CDR2 YYEKEE, per germline (reference sequence). The length of the CDR3 is 17 residues. The DNA for the CDR3 is TGTGCCAGCAGCTTGGTAGTGACAGCGCTTGGGAATTCACCCCTCCACTTT. Its translation is CASSLVVTALGNSPLHF.

The chain carries TRBV24-1 and TRBJ2-1; the D is unclear. The V end was cut by 3 bases, the J end by 0 bases, with 5 bases between. This CDR3 is 14 amino acids long. The germline CDR1 and CDR2 sequences are KGHDR and SFDVKD. CDR3 sequence (DNA): TGTGCCACCAGTGATAAGAGCTCCTACAATGAGCAGTTCTTC. It is translated as CATSDKSSYNEQFF.

The chain has TRBV18 and TRBJ1-2, with 9 bases fitting TRBD1. Germline CDR1 reads KGHSH; CDR2 reads LQKENI. Losses at the gene ends were 3 bases for V and 5 bases for J; bases not matched to a gene: 7. CDR3 length: 15 amino acids. The CDR3 DNA follows: TGTGCCAGCTCACCCCTGGGACAGGGCTTATATGGCTACACCTTC. Amino acids: CASSPLGQGLYGYTF.

The chain has TRBV27 and TRBJ2-1; 11 nucleotides match TRBD2. The germline V gene encodes CDR1 MNHEY and CDR2 SMNVEV (reference sequence). After removal of 5 bases from V and 4 bases from J, the junction contained 10 bases not matched to a gene. There are 17 residues in the CDR3. CDR3 loop: CASSLPPGLAGYNEQFF. The CDR3 DNA reads as TGTGCCAGCAGTCTACCGCCAGGACTAGCGGGTTACAATGAGCAGTTCTTC.

The chain carries TRBV25-1 and TRBJ2-1, with 7 positions matching TRBD1. Germline V gene sequence: CDR1 MGHDK, CDR2 SYGVNS. The CDR3 extends over 14 amino acids. Trimming cost V 2 bases and J 6 bases; bases outside gene matches: 4. Written as DNA, the CDR3 is TGTGCCAGCAGTGAACCCCGGACAGGCAATGAGCAGTTCTTC. It yields the protein CASSEPRTGNEQFF.

This chain uses TRBV5-1 with TRBJ1-2, with no clear D. Trimming removed 0 bases from V and 8 bases from J, with 11 bases in between. Germline V lookup: CDR1 SGHRS, CDR2 YFSETQ. This CDR3 is built from 13 residues. CDR3 in amino acids: CASSLGGSYGYTF. Here the CDR3 DNA reads TGCGCCAGCAGCTTGGGTGGGAGTTACGGCTACACCTTC. Drawing the rest from reference TRBV5-1 and TRBJ1-2, the complete variable domain is KAGVTQTPRYLIKTRGQQVTLSCSPISGHRSVSWYQQTPGQGLQFLFEYFSETQRNKGNFPGRFSGRQFSNSRSEMNVSTLELGDSALYLCASSLGGSYGYTFGSGTRLTVV.

This chain connects TRBV5-1 to TRBJ2-2; D may be TRBD2 (5 bases). Germline assignment: CDR1 SGHRS and CDR2 YFSETQ. The CDR3 loop spans 13 amino acids. V was cut by 1 base and J by 9 bases, with 10 bases left in between. CDR3 sequence reads: CASSLREPRELFF. The CDR3 DNA reads as TGCGCCAGCAGCTTGCGGGAACCCCGGGAGCTGTTTTTT.

This rearrangement joins TRBV5-1 to TRBJ1-3; D not resolved. The CDR3 runs 13 residues. The V end lost 4 bases, the J end lost 0 bases, and 5 bases lay between the germline ends. CDR1 and CDR2 from the germline V gene are SGHRS and YFSETQ. The DNA for the CDR3 is TGCGCCAGCAGCCTAAACTCTGGAAACACCATATATTTT. Translating gives CASSLNSGNTIYF.

The table lists this clone with a few counts. This chain's CDR3 is CASRPDSNTGWELFF. Here the CDR3 DNA reads TGCGCCAGCAGACCGGACAGCAACACCGGGTGGGAGCTGTTTTTT. This chain links TRBV5-1 with TRBJ2-2; tentatively, D is TRBD1 (6 bases). With 5 bases removed from V and 9 bases from J, the gap between germline ends came to 20 bases. The germline gives CDR1 SGHRS, CDR2 YFSETQ. The CDR3 extends over 15 amino acids.

J is TRBJ1-2 and V is TRBV27, with 10 bases fitting TRBD1. The germline CDR1 and CDR2 sequences are MNHEY and SMNVEV (reference sequence). V shed 6 bases, J shed 6 bases, and the junction held 19 bases outside the gene matches. The CDR3 extends over 18 amino acids. The CDR3 nucleotides are TGTGCCAGCAGCTTCGGAGTAGCGAGGGACAGGGGAGTTAATGGCTACACCTTC. The encoded protein is CASSFGVARDRGVNGYTF.

The chain couples TRBV3-1 (or the pseudogene TRBV3-2) to TRBJ2-5; D not resolved. CDR1 is LGHDT and CDR2 is YNNKEL in the germline V gene (reference sequence). With 0 bases removed from V and 3 bases from J, the gap between germline ends came to 17 bases. The length of the CDR3 is 17 residues. The CDR3 DNA is TGTGCCAGCAGCCAAGATTGGTTAGCTAAGGCCAAAGAGACCCAGTACTTC. Translated, it gives CASSQDWLAKAKETQYF.

This chain joins TRBV5-4 and TRBJ1-2, with D possibly TRBD1 on 5 matching bases. The V gene lost 4 bases and the J gene lost 5 bases, with 15 bases spanning the gap. The length of the CDR3 is 14 residues. Germline assignment: CDR1 SGHNT and CDR2 YYREEE (reference sequence). Written as DNA, the CDR3 is TGTGCCAGCAGCCCTCCGGGGGGGACGTATGGCTACACCTTC. The encoded protein is CASSPPGGTYGYTF.

The J gene is TRBJ2-5, the V gene TRBV7-2, with 7 bases matching TRBD1. This CDR3 comprises 13 residues. V shed 5 bases, J shed 6 bases, and the junction held 6 bases outside the gene matches. The germline V gene has CDR1 SGHTA and CDR2 FQGNSA. CDR3 nucleotides: TGTGCCAGCAGCACCCGACAGGGCCAGACCCAGTACTTC. As protein: CASSTRQGQTQYF.

The V call is TRBV5-1, the J call TRBJ1-1; TRBD1 matches at 7 bases. The trim removed 2 bases at V and 7 bases at J, leaving 5 bases unmatched. This CDR3 spans 13 amino acids. The germline gives CDR1 SGHRS, CDR2 YFSETQ. CDR3 region: CASSLGTVLEAFF. The CDR3 DNA reads as TGCGCCAGCAGCTTAGGGACAGTGCTTGAAGCTTTCTTT.

This clone has a single count. This chain joins TRBV7-9 and TRBJ2-2, with D perhaps TRBD1 (6 bases). V dropped 1 base and J dropped 3 bases, with 15 bases sitting between them. The CDR3 covers 17 residues. Germline V CDR1 and CDR2: SEHNR, FQNEAQ (reference sequence). The CDR3 DNA reads TGTGCCAGCAGCTTAGAATGGACAGAAATTCACACCGGGGAGCTGTTTTTT. It encodes CASSLEWTEIHTGELFF.

The chain carries TRBV2 and TRBJ1-5; D is unclear. The CDR3 is 14 residues long. Germline V gene data show CDR1 as SNHLY and CDR2 as FYNNEI. Between the trimmed V and J ends, which lost 1 base and 4 bases, there was a span of 8 bases. CDR3 coding DNA: TGTGCCAGCAGTGAAGGGCAGAAAAATCAGCCCCAGCATTTT. Translation gives CASSEGQKNQPQHF.

This chain uses TRBV5-1 with TRBJ2-2, with 8 bases aligning to TRBD1. The CDR3 totals 16 residues. J lost 0 bases, V lost 4 bases, and 5 bases had no gene match. Germline V gene data show CDR1 as SGHRS and CDR2 as YFSETQ. As DNA, the CDR3 is TGCGCCAGCAGCATAGGACAGGGCGCGAACACCGGGGAGCTGTTTTTT. It yields the protein CASSIGQGANTGELFF.

This chain joins TRBV27 and TRBJ2-7; 9 nucleotides agree with TRBD2. CDR1 and CDR2 (germline): MNHEY, SMNVEV (reference sequence). The ends lost 7 bases at V and 2 bases at J; junction bases unmatched: 9. The CDR3 consists of 15 residues. This CDR3 is CASTLSGRNAYEQYF. The DNA of the CDR3 is TGTGCCAGCACCCTTAGCGGGAGAAACGCCTACGAGCAGTACTTC.

V usage is TRBV2 and J usage is TRBJ2-7; TRBD1 is a possible D gene (6 bases). The CDR3 length is 14 residues. V lost 6 bases and J lost 0, with 12 bases in between. Per germline, CDR1 SNHLY and CDR2 FYNNEI. The CDR3 DNA reads TGTGCCAGCAGAAAGGACAGCCCCTCCTACGAGCAGTACTTC. Amino acids: CASRKDSPSYEQYF.

The chain combines TRBV7-3 with TRBJ2-1, with TRBD1 as a possible D gene (6 bases). This CDR3 spans 15 amino acids. Germline CDR1 is SGHTA and CDR2 is FQGTGA. Trimming cost V 2 bases and J 2 bases, with 10 bases left between them. The CDR3 loop reads CASSLGTYPYNEQFF. CDR3 DNA: TGTGCCAGCAGCTTAGGGACATATCCCTACAATGAGCAGTTCTTC. Filled out from reference TRBV7-3 and TRBJ2-1, the complete variable domain reads GAGVSQTPSNKVTEKGKYVELRCDPISGHTALYWYRQSLGQGPEFLIYFQGTGAADDSGLPNDRFFAVRPEGSVSTLKIQRTERGDSAVYLCASSLGTYPYNEQFFGPGTRLTVL.

The chain has TRBV3-1 (or the pseudogene TRBV3-2) and TRBJ1-1, with D possibly being TRBD1 (5 bases). This CDR3 is built from 11 residues. CDR1 and CDR2 from the germline V gene are LGHDT and YNNKEL (reference sequence). Between the trimmed V and J ends, which lost 8 bases and 3 bases, there was a span of 7 bases. CDR3 sequence: CASGADTEAFF. The DNA for the CDR3 is TGTGCCAGCGGGGCAGACACTGAAGCTTTCTTT.

This sequence joins TRBV30 and TRBJ2-2; D is possibly TRBD1 (5 bases). V was shortened by 4 bases and J by 7 bases, with 16 bases between the two germline ends. Germline loops: CDR1 GTSNPN, CDR2 SVGIG (reference sequence). The CDR3 consists of 14 residues. CDR3 DNA: TGTGCCTGGACTCAGGCAGGGCATGGCGGGGAGCTGTTTTTT. It is translated as CAWTQAGHGGELFF.

V gene TRBV19 combines with J gene TRBJ1-4; D gene ambiguous. Looked up from germline, CDR1 is LNHDA and CDR2 is SQIVND (reference sequence). The CDR3 runs 15 residues. V was clipped by 3 bases and J by 3 bases, with 11 bases between them. CDR3 in DNA: TGTGCCAGTAGTATTAATCTCGGGGCTAATGAAAAACTGTTTTTT. Amino acid sequence: CASSINLGANEKLFF.

The V gene is TRBV28, the J gene TRBJ2-5; maybe TRBD1 (6 bases). V lost 5 bases and J 3 bases, leaving 13 bases between the germline ends. This CDR3 spans 14 amino acids. Germline CDR1 MDHEN, CDR2 SYDVKM. CDR3 DNA: TGTGCCAGCAGTCGCCCGGGACAAAAAGAGACCCAGTACTTC. Its protein product is CASSRPGQKETQYF.

This clone occurred a few times. The rearrangement uses TRBV3-1 (or the pseudogene TRBV3-2) and TRBJ2-1; weak D call: TRBD2 (6 bases). Germline lookup yields CDR1 LGHDT and CDR2 YNNKEL (reference sequence). Between the trimmed V and J ends, which lost 1 base and 6 bases, there was a span of 16 bases. CDR3 length equals 16 residues. CDR3 DNA: TGTGCCAGCAGCCAAGGGGTAGTAGCGGCCTTCAATGAGCAGTTCTTC. Its translation is CASSQGVVAAFNEQFF.

V usage is TRBV6-5 and J usage is TRBJ2-7; 12 bases map to TRBD2. CDR1 is MNHEY and CDR2 is SVGAGI in the germline V gene. This CDR3 comprises 16 residues. V gave up 0 bases and J gave up 7 bases; unmatched junction bases: 7. The CDR3 coding sequence is TGTGCCAGCAGTTACTCGTTCCTAGCGGGAGGGAATGAGCAGTACTTC. Its translation: CASSYSFLAGGNEQYF.

The chain joins TRBV12-3 or TRBV12-4 to TRBJ1-5; maybe TRBD1 (5 bases). Trimming took 8 bases from V and 4 from J, leaving 12 bases between them. There are 13 residues in the CDR3. The CDR3 DNA sequence: TGTGCCAGCCGCCTACAGGAGAATCAGCCCCAGCATTTT. Protein product: CASRLQENQPQHF.

The genes are TRBV3-1 (or the pseudogene TRBV3-2) and TRBJ2-1; the D is unclear. Germline loops: CDR1 LGHDT, CDR2 YNNKEL (reference sequence). The CDR3 contains 14 residues. Trimming took 1 base from V and 8 from J, leaving 12 bases between them. The DNA of the CDR3 is TGTGCCAGCAGCCAAGGGCTAGTCGGTTATGAGCAGTTCTTC. Translated: CASSQGLVGYEQFF.

The chain employs TRBV6-1 and TRBJ1-5; a possible D gene is TRBD1 (5 bases). Trimming took off 0 bases at V and 5 bases at J, with 14 bases between the two ends. The CDR3 totals 16 residues. Looked up from germline, CDR1 is MNHNS and CDR2 is SASEGT. CDR3 region: CASSEARGGRHQPQHF. CDR3 in DNA: TGTGCCAGCAGTGAAGCGCGGGGGGGACGCCATCAGCCCCAGCATTTT.

Here the CDR3 reads CASSYSPGQGIAGRLSEQYF. The CDR3 DNA sequence: TGTGCCAGCAGTTACTCACCGGGACAGGGGATCGCGGGTCGTCTCTCCGAGCAGTACTTC. This sequence joins TRBV6-2 or TRBV6-3 and TRBJ2-7; 10 bases map to TRBD1. After removal of 0 bases from V and 6 bases from J, the junction contained 20 bases not matched to a gene. The CDR3 length is 20 residues. Germline CDR1 is MNHEY and CDR2 is SVGEGT.